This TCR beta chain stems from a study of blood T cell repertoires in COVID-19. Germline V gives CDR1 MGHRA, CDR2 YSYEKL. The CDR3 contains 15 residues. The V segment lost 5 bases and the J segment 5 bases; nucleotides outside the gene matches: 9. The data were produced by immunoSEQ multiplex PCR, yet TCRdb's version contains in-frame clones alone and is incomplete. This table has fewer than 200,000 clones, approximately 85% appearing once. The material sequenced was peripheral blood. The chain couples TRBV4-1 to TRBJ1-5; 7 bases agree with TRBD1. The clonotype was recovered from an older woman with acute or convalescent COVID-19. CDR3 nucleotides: TGCGCCAGCAGCATATGGACAGGCGGAGATCAGCCCCAGCATTTT. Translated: CASSIWTGGDQPQHF.